The source of this T cell receptor beta chain is a study of T cell responses to AZD1222 COVID-19 vaccine (TCRdb year 2021). Context from the whole study: TCR sequencing was performed for some 250 trial participants, of whom some 200 were given two doses of AZD1222 and about 25 were given two doses of MenACWY control vaccine. Enrollment into the trials was organized by age into subgroups of 18-55, 56-69 and 70-plus years, and those subgroups contained about 160, 30 and 59 TCR-sequenced participants, respectively.

What the study reported, not specific to this receptor: The 56-69-year group was small, and its depth increase did not reach significance, likely because of low power. Conclusions about previously exposed vaccinees are limited because only five to seven AZD1222 recipients were SARS-CoV-2 seropositive at baseline. The vaccine-associated CD4 TCRs covered the entire spike protein, and the dominant responses fell in regions 160-218 and 743-854. Epitopes outside the regions mutated in the B.1.351 and B.1.1.7 variants were reportedly recognized by nearly half of the unique spike-specific TCRs. After two AZD1222 doses, spike-specific TCR breadth and depth were significantly higher than at day 0 and than in MenACWY recipients. Participants were mostly white British, with more females than males. The authors suggested clonal diversity may have been underestimated. Because no day 14 peak-response samples were available, repertoires were characterized only after the peak T cell response.

Sample time point, as interpreted from the label and publication: about 28 days (+/-7) after the second vaccine dose. Because spike-specific TCR depth and breadth did not differ between the two schedules, AZD1222 recipients who got a second dose at roughly 4 weeks were pooled with those who got a second dose at roughly 12 weeks. Vaccinee samples were obtained from the UK trials COV001 and COV002, which included a single-blind randomized controlled phase 2/3 trial of AZD1222 (ChAdOx1 nCoV-19) in healthy adults. For TCRbeta chain sequencing, PBMC samples from trial participants were taken at day 0 and at day 28 after the second dose. The CDR3 regions of human TCRbeta chains were subjected to immunosequencing. Regarding the original processing steps: TCRs in the repertoires were compared against a reference library of SARS-CoV-2-specific TCRs that had been generated with the MIRA antigen-specificity platform. Breadth meant the fraction of unique TCRs that were SARS-CoV-2-associated, whereas depth meant the fraction of total T cells that were SARS-CoV-2-associated. Each spike-specific TCR was assigned to its reactive spike region and to a CD4 or CD8 class using the MIRA data. Log10-transformed breadth and depth values were compared by one-way ANOVA with Sidak's multiple comparisons tests. TCRdb provides this immuneACCESS table in a form limited to in-frame rearrangements. Some clones are lacking; in checked studies, under half of them reflect an unresolved V gene, and why the rest are absent is not known. Clone size and the V and J calls come from that table; the DNA yielded D and trimming. The sample contains 50,000 or so clones, around nine tenths of them found a single time. The ten largest make up roughly 5% of the sample.

Remarks on this clone: What antigen it recognizes has not been identified. Base-call qualities are not available, and no considerably larger clone is one nucleotide away.

Sequences were derived from peripheral blood, sampled 28 days after the second AZD1222 dose. The TCR was taken from an adult who received the AZD1222 COVID-19 vaccine.

The CDR3 amino acid sequence is: CASSGRDTETEAFF. At the DNA level, the sequence is TGTGCCAGCAGCGGCCGGGACACTGAAACTGAAGCTTTCTTT. This receptor chain uses TRBV3-1 (or the pseudogene TRBV3-2) and TRBJ1-1; TRBD1 is a weak D gene call, 6 bases matching. For CDR1 and CDR2, the germline V gene (reference sequence) lists LGHDT and YNNKEL. From the cysteine up to the phenylalanine, the CDR3 has a length of 14 residues. Just CDR3 DNA is preserved here, 42 bases in frame from base 1. The junction carries 15 bases between V and J, which are trimmed by 5 bases and 5 bases respectively.